A single sample is the source of the 28 T cell receptor beta chains below, sequenced in a study of shared clonotypes between healthy human individuals. TCRdb's table, derived via immunoSEQ multiplex PCR, lists solely in-frame clones and lacks some. The data show about 180,000 clones, around 93% seen once. What was sequenced was naive CD4+ T cells sorted from blood. The sample's subset: CD45RA+ positively selected. These receptors originate from a woman in her twenties or thirties in good health.

This chain connects TRBV28 to TRBJ2-7; no clear D. The CDR3 contains 16 residues. Trimming took off 3 bases at V and 7 bases at J, with 22 bases between the two ends. Germline V lookup: CDR1 MDHEN, CDR2 SYDVKM. CDR3 protein: CASSFVRPPSRMEQYF. For the CDR3, the DNA is TGTGCCAGCAGTTTCGTTAGACCCCCGTCGAGGATGGAGCAGTACTTC.

V and J are TRBV10-2 and TRBJ2-7; weak D call: TRBD2 (5 bases). The V and J ends lost 3 bases and 4 bases respectively, with 19 bases between them. The CDR3 runs 16 residues. The germline V gene has CDR1 WSHSY and CDR2 SAAADI. CDR3 nucleotide sequence: TGCGCCAGCAGTGACCTAGCCCAGACGGTGTTTTACGAGCAGTACTTC. Its translation is CASSDLAQTVFYEQYF.

The chain is built from TRBV4-1 and TRBJ1-2; D call uncertain. The CDR3 totals 14 residues. V lost 6 bases, J lost 4 bases, and 15 bases lay in between. Germline-derived CDR1 and CDR2 are MGHRA and YSYEKL. The CDR3: CASRRSTATYGYTF. For the CDR3, the DNA is TGCGCCAGCAGGAGGAGTACAGCGACCTATGGCTACACCTTC.

The gene calls are TRBV7-6 and TRBJ2-2, with D perhaps TRBD2 (5 bases). Germline V gene sequence: CDR1 SGHVS, CDR2 FNYEAQ. The CDR3 length is 12 residues. Trimming removed 4 bases at V and 6 bases at J, with 6 bases between. As DNA, the CDR3 is TGTGCCAGCAGCTACGGGGCCGGGGAGCTGTTTTTT. Its protein is CASSYGAGELFF.

The J gene is TRBJ2-7, the V gene TRBV28, with 11 nucleotides matching TRBD2. Germline lookup yields CDR1 MDHEN and CDR2 SYDVKM. This CDR3 has 14 residues. V lost 5 bases to trimming and J lost 4 bases; unmatched junction nucleotides: 4. This CDR3 is CASSPLAGVYEQYF. The CDR3 nucleotides are TGTGCCAGCAGTCCACTAGCGGGAGTATACGAGCAGTACTTC.

J is TRBJ2-7 and V is TRBV11-1, with D possibly being TRBD1 or TRBD2 (5 bases each). This CDR3 spans 13 amino acids. V was pared by 2 bases and J by 5 bases, with 10 bases between. From germline, CDR1 is SGHAT and CDR2 FQDESV (reference sequence). CDR3 sequence (DNA): TGTGCCAGCAGCTTACGGGGCCAGAACGAGCAGTACTTC. Its translation is CASSLRGQNEQYF.

The chain uses TRBV19 and TRBJ2-6, with D possibly matching TRBD2 (5 bases). Deletions cut 10 bases from V and 1 base from J, with 14 bases between. This CDR3 is built from 15 residues. Germline CDR1 reads LNHDA; CDR2 reads SQIVND (reference sequence). The CDR3 region is CATRTGSSGANVLTF. The CDR3 coding sequence is TGTGCCACCCGGACGGGATCGTCTGGGGCCAACGTCCTGACTTTC.

This clone was picked up one time. The rearrangement joins TRBV27 to TRBJ2-7, with TRBD1 matching over 8 bases. The V and J ends lost 6 bases and 2 bases, in that order; junction bases with no gene match: 9. The CDR3 contains 15 residues. Germline CDR1 MNHEY, CDR2 SMNVEV (reference sequence). The CDR3 loop reads CASRKPGQATYEQYF. Written as DNA, the CDR3 is TGTGCCAGCAGAAAACCGGGACAGGCGACCTACGAGCAGTACTTC.

The chain joins TRBV6-6 to TRBJ1-6; D remains unclear. Germline V gene lookup returns CDR1 MNHNY and CDR2 SVGAGI (reference sequence). Trimming left V 7 bases short and J 2 bases short, with 9 bases between. The CDR3 extends over 14 amino acids. The CDR3: CASTEAAYNSPLHF. CDR3 bases: TGTGCCAGCACAGAGGCGGCCTATAATTCACCCCTCCACTTT.

The chain carries TRBV5-4 and TRBJ2-3; D call uncertain. The CDR3 contains 15 residues. The V end lost 2 bases, the J end lost 0 bases, and 10 bases lay between the germline ends. Germline assignment: CDR1 SGHNT and CDR2 YYREEE (reference sequence). The CDR3 nucleotides read TGTGCCAGCAGCTTAAGGCAGACTAGCACAGATACGCAGTATTTT. Encoded protein: CASSLRQTSTDTQYF.

V gene TRBV27 combines with J gene TRBJ2-7; D remains ambiguous. CDR3 length equals 15 residues. The V end was cut by 0 bases, the J end by 7 bases, with 16 bases between. From germline, CDR1 is MNHEY and CDR2 SMNVEV (reference sequence). CDR3 region: CASSLSGLRSREQYF. The DNA of the CDR3 is TGTGCCAGCAGTTTATCGGGTCTACGGTCCCGGGAGCAGTACTTC.

The chain employs TRBV18 and TRBJ1-1, with D uncertain. V was shortened by 3 bases and J by 6 bases, with 14 bases between the two germline ends. This CDR3 is built from 14 residues. In germline, CDR1 is KGHSH, CDR2 LQKENI. The CDR3 DNA follows: TGTGCCAGCTCACCTAAAGCTGTCGTGGCTGAAGCTTTCTTT. Protein product: CASSPKAVVAEAFF.

The rearrangement uses TRBV29-1 and TRBJ1-1; D is ambiguous. This CDR3 has 10 amino acids. The germline CDR1 and CDR2 sequences are SQVTM and ANQGSEA. The ends were cut back, 4 bases at V and 7 bases at J, with 7 bases in the middle. CDR3 amino acids: CSVADGEAFF. The CDR3 DNA reads as TGCAGCGTTGCGGACGGTGAAGCTTTCTTT.

This clone was seen a handful of times. The chain's CDR3 is CASSLLGYGEQYF. The DNA of the CDR3 is TGTGCCAGCAGCTTACTAGGGTATGGCGAGCAGTACTTC. V is TRBV7-9 and J is TRBJ2-7; no clear D gene. CDR1 SEHNR and CDR2 FQNEAQ come from the germline V gene (reference sequence). The CDR3 extends over 13 amino acids. V was shortened by 2 bases and J by 6 bases, with 11 bases between the two germline ends.

V is TRBV5-4 and J is TRBJ2-2; 8 bases align to TRBD2. The germline V gene encodes CDR1 SGHNT and CDR2 YYREEE (reference sequence). After removal of 5 bases from V and 5 bases from J, the junction contained 5 bases not matched to a gene. This CDR3 comprises 14 residues. The CDR3 sequence: CASRAGESTGELFF. The CDR3 coding sequence is TGTGCCAGCAGAGCGGGAGAGTCTACCGGGGAGCTGTTTTTT.

The V and J genes are TRBV6-1 and TRBJ2-1; 11 positions agree with TRBD2. Germline-derived CDR1 and CDR2 are MNHNS and SASEGT. This CDR3 comprises 16 residues. V trimming: 1 base; J trimming: 3 bases; junction bases outside the gene matches: 2. In nucleotides, the CDR3 is TGTGCCAGCAGTGAAGTTGGACTAGCGGGCTACAATGAGCAGTTCTTC. Amino acids: CASSEVGLAGYNEQFF.

The gene calls are TRBV28 and TRBJ1-2; TRBD1 matches at 9 bases. V shed 7 bases and J 7 bases; nucleotides not matched to a gene: 7. The CDR3 spans 13 residues. Germline CDR1 reads MDHEN; CDR2 reads SYDVKM. CDR3 DNA sequence: TGTGCCAGCACCAACGACAGGGGGGGTGGCTACACCTTC. It translates to CASTNDRGGGYTF.

Note on this clone: At one end, the junction sequence differs from germline, possibly due to a read error. The chain uses TRBV28 and TRBJ2-3, with 9 bases fitting TRBD1. Germline values: CDR1 MDHEN, CDR2 SYDVKM. This CDR3 has 12 amino acids. The DNA for the CDR3 is TGCCTGACAGGGGGAAGCACAGATACGCAGTATTTT. Translation gives CLTGGSTDTQYF.

This clone was seen just once. The chain carries TRBV28 and TRBJ1-2; 8 bases are a match to TRBD1. The CDR3 contains 14 residues. Germline V lookup: CDR1 MDHEN, CDR2 SYDVKM. V shed 7 bases and J 2 bases; nucleotides not matched to a gene: 6. In DNA, the CDR3 is TGTGCCAGCAAGGAGACAGGGGCCAACTATGGCTACACCTTC. Translation gives CASKETGANYGYTF.

V is TRBV11-2 and J is TRBJ2-7; 7 bases are a match to TRBD2. Germline V gives CDR1 SGHAT, CDR2 FQNNGV. CDR3 length equals 14 residues. V dropped 3 bases and J dropped 4; count of bases not matched to a gene: 6. The CDR3 loop reads CASSFYGGKYEQYF. The CDR3 DNA follows: TGTGCCAGCAGCTTTTACGGGGGGAAATACGAGCAGTACTTC.

This clone was seen a single time. The CDR3 DNA is TGCAGCGGGGGCGGATTTTCGGACGAGCAGTACTTC. This codes for CSGGGFSDEQYF. The V gene is TRBV29-1, the J gene TRBJ2-7, with D perhaps matching TRBD1 (5 bases). CDR1 SQVTM and CDR2 ANQGSEA come from the germline V gene. The V gene lost 7 bases and the J gene lost 5 bases, with 15 bases spanning the gap. This CDR3 contains 12 residues.

The V and J genes are TRBV7-9 and TRBJ2-5; 10 bases are shared with TRBD2. CDR3 length: 15 amino acids. V trimming: 5 bases; J trimming: 4 bases; junction bases outside the gene matches: 7. Germline V CDR1 and CDR2: SEHNR, FQNEAQ (reference sequence). In nucleotides, the CDR3 is TGTGCCAGCAGCAGACAAGCGGGAGGGGTAGAGACCCAGTACTTC. Translation: CASSRQAGGVETQYF.

The rearrangement links TRBV5-1 to TRBJ2-7; TRBD2 aligns across 8 bases. Germline lookup yields CDR1 SGHRS and CDR2 YFSETQ. Trimming at V came to 5 bases and at J to 5 bases, leaving 15 bases not matched to a gene. The CDR3 spans 16 residues. CDR3 sequence reads: CASRPLEAGESNEQYF. The CDR3 DNA reads TGCGCCAGCAGACCCCTCGAAGCGGGAGAGAGTAACGAGCAGTACTTC.

With regard to this clone: Compared with germline, one end of the junction differs, possibly owing to a read error. This chain links TRBV28 with TRBJ1-1; D is perhaps TRBD1 (5 bases). In germline, CDR1 is MDHEN, CDR2 SYDVKM. The CDR3 totals 12 residues. In DNA, the CDR3 is TGTGCCAGCAGAACGGACACCGCCACGCCAGACTTT. Translated: CASRTDTATPDF.

This clone was seen only once. This rearrangement joins TRBV2 to TRBJ1-2; D unclear. This CDR3 contains 13 residues. Trimming took 2 bases from V and 2 from J, leaving 6 bases between them. The germline CDR1 and CDR2 sequences are SNHLY and FYNNEI. The CDR3: CASSEPGNYGYTF. CDR3 nucleotide sequence: TGTGCCAGCAGTGAACCGGGCAACTATGGCTACACCTTC.

V and J are TRBV28 and TRBJ1-5; D gene ambiguous. Per germline, CDR1 MDHEN and CDR2 SYDVKM. Trimming removed 3 bases from V and 11 bases from J, with 8 bases in between. The CDR3 loop spans 11 amino acids. The CDR3 DNA sequence: TGTGCCAGCAGTTTCCGCGGGGCCCAGCATTTT. Encoded protein: CASSFRGAQHF.

The rearrangement joins TRBV19 to TRBJ2-7; perhaps TRBD1 as D (6 bases). Between the trimmed V and J ends, which lost 1 base and 1 base, there was a span of 14 bases. The length of the CDR3 is 16 residues. Germline CDR1 and CDR2: LNHDA and SQIVND (reference sequence). CDR3 sequence reads: CASSIAWQGKSYEQYF. The CDR3 coding sequence is TGTGCCAGTAGTATAGCGTGGCAGGGGAAGTCCTACGAGCAGTACTTC.

This chain uses TRBV11-1 with TRBJ2-3, with 7 bases identical to TRBD1. The junction had 8 bases not matched to a gene; V was cut back by 5 bases and J by 0 bases. The CDR3 covers 16 residues. Germline loops: CDR1 SGHAT, CDR2 FQDESV (reference sequence). The CDR3 nucleotides read TGTGCCAGCAGCCGGGACAGACACGTTAGCACAGATACGCAGTATTTT. It encodes CASSRDRHVSTDTQYF.